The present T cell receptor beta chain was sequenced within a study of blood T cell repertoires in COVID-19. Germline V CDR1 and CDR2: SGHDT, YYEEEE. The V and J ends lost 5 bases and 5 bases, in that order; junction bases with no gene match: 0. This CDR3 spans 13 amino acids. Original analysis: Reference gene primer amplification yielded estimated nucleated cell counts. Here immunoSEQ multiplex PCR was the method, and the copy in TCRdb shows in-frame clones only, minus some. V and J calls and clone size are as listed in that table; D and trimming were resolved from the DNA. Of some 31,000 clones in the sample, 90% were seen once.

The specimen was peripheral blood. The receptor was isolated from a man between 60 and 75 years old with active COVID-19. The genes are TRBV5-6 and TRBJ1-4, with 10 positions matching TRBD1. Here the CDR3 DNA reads TGTGCCAGCAGGGACAGGGGGAATGAAAAACTGTTTTTT. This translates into CASRDRGNEKLFF.